The 21 T cell receptor beta chains presented below share a single source sample, sequenced in a study of CD8 T cells in ankylosing spondylitis. TCRdb reprocessed the 5' RACE reads with MiXCR, giving one entry per CDR3 protein. The sample carries 30,000 to 45,000 distinct CDR3 sequences, roughly an eighth recorded once. Sequencing was carried out using synovial fluid, either unsorted or a sorted T cell fraction (not recorded which). The receptors originated from a male donor with ankylosing spondylitis.

This clonotype was observed a handful of times. The chain is built from TRBV24-1 and TRBJ2-3, with D possibly TRBD2 on 5 matching bases. Germline CDR1 is KGHDR and CDR2 is SFDVKD. The V end lost 5 bases, the J end lost 2 bases, and 10 bases lay between the germline ends. The CDR3 spans 14 residues. This chain's CDR3 is CATSAGLFTDTQYF. CDR3 coding DNA: TGTGCCACCAGTGCCGGACTTTTCACAGATACGCAGTATTTT.

In this sample, this clonotype turned up many times. V is TRBV27 and J is TRBJ1-2; TRBD1 aligns across 7 bases. Per germline, CDR1 MNHEY and CDR2 SMNVEV (reference sequence). With V trimmed by 5 bases and J by 8 bases, 5 bases remained unmatched. The CDR3 is 12 amino acids. CDR3 nucleotides: TGTGCCAGCAGTCCGCTGACAGGGGGCTACACCTTC. This gives the protein CASSPLTGGYTF.

A few counts support this clonotype. This chain connects TRBV4-1 to TRBJ1-5, with D possibly matching TRBD1 (5 bases). This CDR3 region has 16 residues. Trimming shortened V by 4 bases and J by 2 bases, and 15 bases separated the two germline ends. Looked up from germline, CDR1 is MGHRA and CDR2 is YSYEKL. CDR3 region: CASSRFRGGGNQPQHF. The CDR3 nucleotides are TGCGCCAGCAGCCGATTTCGGGGGGGTGGCAATCAGCCCCAGCATTTT.

The chain has TRBV20-1 and TRBJ2-3, with TRBD2 identical over 11 bases. V shed 5 bases, J shed 2 bases, and the junction held 3 bases outside the gene matches. The CDR3 extends over 14 amino acids. CDR1 is DFQATT, CDR2 SNEGSKA, per germline (reference sequence). The CDR3 nucleotides read TGCAGTGCTTTACTAGCGGGGGTCACAGATACGCAGTATTTT. Translating it yields CSALLAGVTDTQYF.

The chain uses TRBV7-6 and TRBJ1-1; 9 bases are a match to TRBD1. J gave up 1 base and V 5 bases, and 5 bases lay outside the gene matches. The CDR3 runs to 15 residues. In germline, CDR1 is SGHVS, CDR2 FNYEAQ. DNA of the CDR3: TGTGCCAGCAGCAGCCGGGACAGGGCGAACACTGAAGCTTTCTTT. Amino acids: CASSSRDRANTEAFF. The full variable domain, in which reference TRBV7-6 and TRBJ1-1 provide the parts outside the CDR3, is GAGVSQSPRYKVTKRGQDVALRCDPISGHVSLYWYRQALGQGPEFLTYFNYEAQQDKSGLPNDRFSAERPEGSISTLTIQRTEQRDSAMYRCASSSRDRANTEAFFGQGTRLTVV.

At least ten counts were recorded for this clonotype. CDR3 sequence (DNA): TGTGCCAGCAGGTCCGTTCCCCCGGACAGGGGGCAGGGCTACACCTTC. This gives the protein CASRSVPPDRGQGYTF. The V gene is TRBV28, the J gene TRBJ1-2, with 11 bases identical to TRBD1. V lost 6 bases, J lost 8 bases, and 14 bases stayed unmatched. Germline CDR1 reads MDHEN; CDR2 reads SYDVKM. The CDR3 is made up of 16 amino acids.

Only a few counts were recorded for this clonotype. The V and J genes are TRBV27 and TRBJ2-7; 7 bases align to TRBD1. Trimming removed 6 bases from V and 3 bases from J; junction bases left unmatched: 11. CDR1 and CDR2 from the germline V gene are MNHEY and SMNVEV (reference sequence). This CDR3 is built from 15 residues. The CDR3 sequence is CASRATGVAIYEQYF. CDR3 coding DNA: TGTGCCAGCAGGGCTACAGGGGTAGCGATCTACGAGCAGTACTTC.

This clonotype appeared many times. The chain recombines TRBV7-9 with TRBJ1-4; D not certain. CDR3 size: 14 residues. Germline V lookup: CDR1 SEHNR, CDR2 FQNEAQ (reference sequence). V lost 1 base and J 10 bases, leaving 13 bases between the germline ends. The CDR3 nucleotides read TGTGCCAGCAGCTTAGGTGGCCCGACCAGAAAACTGTTTTTT. Translating it yields CASSLGGPTRKLFF.

The chain employs TRBV6-1 and TRBJ2-3; D tentatively reads TRBD1 or TRBD2 (5 bases each). Trimming stripped 6 bases from V and 6 bases from J, with 22 bases between. Germline V gene data show CDR1 as MNHNS and CDR2 as SASEGT. The length of the CDR3 is 16 residues. CDR3 in DNA: TGTGCCAGCAGCTTGCAGACCGGGACCATCGGGGATACGCAGTATTTT. Translated: CASSLQTGTIGDTQYF.

This clonotype was picked up many times. This sequence joins TRBV5-6 and TRBJ2-7; 9 bases align to TRBD1. Germline V gene lookup returns CDR1 SGHDT and CDR2 YYEEEE. V gave up 4 bases and J gave up 0 bases; unmatched junction bases: 5. The CDR3 is 15 residues long. The CDR3: CASSPGQGISYEQYF. The CDR3 DNA is TGTGCCAGCAGCCCTGGACAGGGGATCTCCTACGAGCAGTACTTC.

This clonotype was observed many times. J is TRBJ1-6 and V is TRBV6-5; D is perhaps TRBD1 (6 bases). There are 16 residues in the CDR3. Germline assignment: CDR1 MNHEY and CDR2 SVGAGI. V shed 2 bases and J shed 9 bases, with 17 bases lying between them. The chain's CDR3 is CASSYPRGGEFSPLHF. Written as DNA, the CDR3 is TGTGCCAGCAGTTACCCTAGGGGGGGGGAATTTTCACCCCTCCACTTT.

The table lists this clonotype with a count of one. The chain is built from TRBV7-9 and TRBJ2-5, with D maybe TRBD2 (5 bases). CDR1 and CDR2 from the germline V gene are SEHNR and FQNEAQ (reference sequence). V dropped 5 bases and J dropped 4 bases, with 11 bases sitting between them. CDR3 size: 13 residues. In nucleotides, the CDR3 is TGTGCCAGCAGCCGCGGTGCGGGAGAGACCCAGTACTTC. Its translation: CASSRGAGETQYF.

This clonotype has at least ten counts. Written as DNA, the CDR3 is TGCGCCAGCAGCCAAGGCTCAGGGCCCTCCTACGAGCAGTACTTC. Its protein product is CASSQGSGPSYEQYF. This chain connects TRBV4-3 to TRBJ2-7, with TRBD1 as a possible D gene (5 bases). The CDR3 covers 15 residues. The V end was cut by 1 base, the J end by 0 bases, with 10 bases between. Per germline, CDR1 LGHNA and CDR2 YSLEER.

This sequence joins TRBV14 and TRBJ2-1, with D unclear. In germline, CDR1 is SGHDN, CDR2 FVKESK. V was trimmed by 4 bases and J by 8 bases, leaving 9 bases between them. The CDR3 is made up of 12 amino acids. Here the CDR3 reads CASSRVGYEQFF. In DNA, the CDR3 is TGTGCCAGCAGCCGCGTAGGCTATGAGCAGTTCTTC.

The rearrangement uses TRBV6-4 and TRBJ2-2, with 10 bases matching TRBD1. Germline lookup yields CDR1 MRHNA and CDR2 SNTAGT. The CDR3 length is 17 residues. Trimming cost V 1 base and J 6 bases; bases outside gene matches: 8. This CDR3 is CASSDLELGQGAGELFF. In nucleotides, the CDR3 is TGTGCCAGCAGTGACTTGGAACTCGGACAGGGGGCCGGGGAGCTGTTTTTT.

This clonotype rates as large. The rearrangement links TRBV18 to TRBJ2-5; TRBD2 agrees at 14 bases. Germline lookup yields CDR1 KGHSH and CDR2 LQKENI. CDR3 size: 18 residues. Germline trimming cut 3 bases from V and 1 base from J; bases unmatched to any gene: 7. In DNA, the CDR3 is TGTGCCAGCTCACCCTCGGGACTAGCGGGGGCTATCCAAGAGACCCAGTACTTC. Its protein product is CASSPSGLAGAIQETQYF.

In this sample, this clonotype turned up a few times. The chain is built from TRBV19 and TRBJ1-1, with unresolved D. Germline V gene sequence: CDR1 LNHDA, CDR2 SQIVND (reference sequence). Deletions cut 5 bases from V and 0 bases from J, with 4 bases between. CDR3 length: 12 residues. Here the CDR3 reads CASSYLNTEAFF. The CDR3 coding sequence is TGTGCCAGTAGTTATTTGAACACTGAAGCTTTCTTT.

This clonotype was seen repeatedly, ten times or more. The V and J genes are TRBV7-9 and TRBJ2-2; D is possibly TRBD2 (6 bases). The V gene lost 0 bases and the J gene lost 7 bases, with 9 bases spanning the gap. Germline V gene data show CDR1 as SEHNR and CDR2 as FQNEAQ (reference sequence). This CDR3 is built from 14 residues. The CDR3 spells CASSLAGTLGELFF. DNA for the CDR3: TGTGCCAGCAGCTTAGCGGGGACTCTCGGGGAGCTGTTTTTT.

This clonotype was seen repeatedly, ten times or more. The chain has TRBV20-1 and TRBJ2-7; tentative D call: TRBD1 (6 bases). Germline values: CDR1 DFQATT, CDR2 SNEGSKA (reference sequence). V was pared by 1 base and J by 7 bases, with 8 bases between. This CDR3 is built from 11 residues. The CDR3 is CSARARGEQYF. The CDR3 DNA is TGCAGTGCTAGAGCCAGGGGTGAGCAGTACTTC.

This clonotype was seen ten or more times. This sequence joins TRBV3-1 and TRBJ2-7; D remains unclear. The CDR3 consists of 12 residues. CDR1 is LGHDT and CDR2 is YNNKEL in the germline V gene (reference sequence). The ends were cut back, 2 bases at V and 2 bases at J, with 4 bases in the middle. Written as DNA, the CDR3 is TGTGCCAGCAGCCAACGTACCTACGAGCAGTACTTC. Protein: CASSQRTYEQYF.

Of note for this clonotype: Lacking the conserved final phenylalanine or tryptophan, this CDR3 likely reflects a read error. The rearrangement joins TRBV15 to TRBJ1-2; D is perhaps TRBD1 (6 bases). The germline V gene encodes CDR1 LNHNV and CDR2 YYDKDF (reference sequence). Trimming left V 5 bases short and J 5 bases short, with 15 bases between. This CDR3 has 14 residues. CDR3 sequence (DNA): TGTGCCACCAGCGCTTACAGGGTACGGTATGGCTACACCCTC. Translation: CATSAYRVRYGYTL.